This TCR beta chain was recovered during a study of blood T cell repertoires in COVID-19 (TCRdb year 2020). Background for the entire study: The collaborator samples originated in the United States, Italy and Spain and spanned the acute and convalescent phases of COVID-19. The repertoires were made available in a free public database intended to serve as a resource for research on the immune response to SARS-CoV-2. The material from the prospective study consisted of cDNA or gDNA derived from T cells, B-cell-depleted T cells, or PBMCs. Deeply sampled blood TCRbeta repertoires from subjects exposed to, actively infected with, or recovered from COVID-19 were included in the dataset. The sample metadata nearly always contained a de-identified subject ID, COVID-19 status, age in years and sex. Where HLA class I and class II types were available, the types were taken from metadata supplied by the sample provider, not from assay-based typing. The samples were drawn from the first 160 participants of the ongoing ImmuneRACE study and from 950 to 1,500 subjects provided by 6 global collaborators.

Overall study results and their limits: How much clinical and demographic metadata was included differed by source and by participant, and the metadata was provided uncurated.

Worth noting for this clone: Its antigen is currently not known. Within one base of it there is no much larger clone, and no base qualities were kept.

In the prospective study, participants were about 18 to 89 years old, resided in approximately 25 geographic areas of the United States, and were enrolled through a virtual design. Cohort assignment in the prospective study relied on participant-reported clinical history from a screening survey and a study questionnaire. ImmuneRACE Cohort 3 recovered participants were defined by two consecutive negative NP/OP PCR tests, healthcare professional clearance, or symptom resolution. In the prospective study, whole blood, serum and a nasopharyngeal or oropharyngeal swab were collected from each participant by mobile phlebotomists. Prospective study participants could optionally give additional blood draws and questionnaires over an approximately two-month period. Before DNA extraction, prospective study blood samples were shipped either frozen or at room temperature. The CDR3, from cysteine to phenylalanine, totals 15 residues. Of the read, only the CDR3 DNA is kept; its 45 bases are in frame from base 1. Taken from the germline V gene, the CDR1 and CDR2 loops are KGHDR and SFDVKD. V has 1 base trimmed and J has 4 bases trimmed; junction bases matching no gene number 3.

The immunoSEQ Assay, a bias-controlled multiplex PCR, was used to amplify TCRbeta CDR3 regions from genomic DNA. In the paper's pipeline: The number of nucleated cells in each sample was estimated by amplification of reference gene primers within the assay. To quantify the absolute abundance of each unique TCRbeta CDR3 rearrangement, sequence reads were collapsed and filtered. Productive Simpson clonality was computed per sample as the square root of Simpson's diversity index over productive rearrangements. Held by TCRdb, this immuneACCESS table contains in-frame sequences only and omits some clones. Under half of the omission traces to an unresolved V gene where checked; the cause of the rest is unknown. Clonal size and the V and J genes are those of that table, whereas D and trimming came from the DNA. The sample contains about 440,000 clones, 80% to 95% of them found a single time. The ten top clones hold approximately 0.55% of the sample.

The sequence joins TRBV24-1 to TRBJ2-1, with 7 junctional bases fitting TRBD2. The receptor comes from a man aged 18 to 29 who had recovered from COVID-19. The sample consisted of PBMCs or T cells enriched from blood (not recorded which). The bases read TGTGCCACCAGTGATTTAACTAGCGCGTACAATGAGCAGTTCTTC. Its translation reads: CATSDLTSAYNEQFF.